This T cell receptor beta chain derives from a study of shared clonotypes between healthy human individuals. In regard to this clone: Its specificity is not known.

Study-level findings and limits: Sampling included only blood; tissue repertoires likely differ. Represented diversity, genetic and exposure-history alike, was limited by few donors. A reduction in generation probabilities was seen for non-shared clonotypes relative to those shared by all four donors. Naive CD4 clonotypes overlapped across a handful of donors at about 5.2%.

Germline lookup yields CDR1 SGHAT and CDR2 FQNNGV. Trimming stripped 6 bases from V and 3 bases from J, with 11 bases between. There are 13 residues in the CDR3. The repertoire was sequenced with immunoSEQ multiplex PCR; TCRdb's copy has only in-frame clones and lacks some. The sample includes about 2.4 million clones, around nine tenths of them seen just once. The specimen sequenced was naive CD4+ T cells sorted from blood. Subset: CD45RA+ positively selected. The TCR sequence derives from a young man in good health. The rearrangement links TRBV11-2 to TRBJ1-2; TRBD1 might be the D (5 bases). The CDR3 DNA is TGTGCCAGCAGACCCGACAGTTACTATGGCTACACCTTC. Translation: CASRPDSYYGYTF. Using reference TRBV11-2 and TRBJ1-2 for the parts outside the CDR3, the full variable domain is EAGVAQSPRYKIIEKRQSVAFWCNPISGHATLYWYQQILGQGPKLLIQFQNNGVVDDSQLPKDRFSAERLKGVDSTLKIQPAKLEDSAVYLCASRPDSYYGYTFGSGTRLTVV.